The T cell receptor (beta chain) described here comes from a study of Graves' ophthalmopathy and Graves' hyperthyroidism. The diagnostic workup employed clinical symptoms, serum thyroxine, TRAb, thyroid ultrasound and orbital computed tomography. Scientists amplified the TCR beta CDR3 regions from RNA transcripts. Following a first-round RT-PCR that used HTBI primers, a second-round multiplex PCR was carried out. Each CDR3 protein is one row after TCRdb ran MiXCR on the multiplex PCR reads. The profile shows a few hundred thousand distinct CDR3 sequences, roughly 15% of them singletons. Findings of the study overall: Most thyroid-expanded clonotypes exceeding 0.001 frequency were also found in blood.

Many counts were recorded for this clonotype. Its specificity is not known. Specimen: peripheral blood. This receptor was taken from an adult woman with stable Graves' hyperthyroidism.

For the CDR3, the DNA is TGTGCCAGTAGTCTCTCCGGGGGCCGCTCCTACGAGCAGTACTTC. Translated, it gives CASSLSGGRSYEQYF. V is TRBV19 and J is TRBJ2-7; D possibly uses TRBD1 or TRBD2 (6 bases each). CDR1 is LNHDA and CDR2 is SQIVND in the germline V gene (reference sequence). This CDR3 is 15 amino acids long. V lost 5 bases and J 0 bases, leaving 14 bases between the germline ends.